Following are 27 T cell receptor beta chains from one sample sequenced in a study of T-cell memory formation after mild COVID-19. TCRdb reprocessed the 5' RACE reads with MiXCR, giving one entry per CDR3 protein. The sample has around 340,000 distinct CDR3 sequences, approximately 13% seen once. Sequenced: PBMCs or a T cell subset sorted from them (not recorded which). These receptor sequences come from a young man who had mild COVID-19 (a few samples of this study predate the infection). Cell type and time point are not known.

V is TRBV20-1 and J is TRBJ2-1; 7 nucleotides align to TRBD1. Germline assignment: CDR1 DFQATT and CDR2 SNEGSKA (reference sequence). The CDR3 loop spans 13 amino acids. The V gene end was trimmed by 0 bases and the J gene end by 7 bases; junction bases not matched to a gene: 3. The CDR3 coding sequence is TGCAGTGCTAGAGATCCCAGGGGGAATGAGCAGTTCTTC. Amino acid sequence: CSARDPRGNEQFF.

This clonotype appeared a few times. CDR3: CAISGGPSTDTQYF. The CDR3 DNA reads TGTGCCATCAGTGGAGGACCTAGCACAGATACGCAGTATTTT. This chain joins TRBV10-3 and TRBJ2-3; no clear D. Germline assignment: CDR1 ENHRY and CDR2 SYGVKD. V lost 4 bases to trimming and J lost 0 bases, with 8 bases between them. CDR3 length: 14 residues.

The sample holds a few counts of this clonotype. The chain links TRBV20-1 to TRBJ2-2; D unresolved. CDR1 DFQATT and CDR2 SNEGSKA come from the germline V gene (reference sequence). The CDR3 runs to 14 residues. Trimming took off 3 bases at V and 1 base at J, with 9 bases between the two ends. As DNA, the CDR3 is TGCAGTGCTAGTCATGGTCAGAACACCGGGGAGCTGTTTTTT. Its translation: CSASHGQNTGELFF.

Ten or more counts support this clonotype. This chain uses TRBV15 with TRBJ2-3; 8 nucleotides align to TRBD1. CDR1 is LNHNV, CDR2 YYDKDF, per germline (reference sequence). The V and J ends lost 1 base and 4 bases, in that order; junction bases with no gene match: 1. CDR3 length: 14 amino acids. The CDR3 here is CATSRGQGSDTQYF. The CDR3 region has the DNA TGTGCCACCAGCAGAGGACAGGGGTCAGATACGCAGTATTTT.

This clonotype was observed at least ten times. The gene calls are TRBV7-9 and TRBJ1-5; no firm D call. CDR1 is SEHNR, CDR2 FQNEAQ, per germline (reference sequence). The CDR3 totals 14 residues. Trimming cost V 2 bases and J 4 bases, with 9 bases left between them. The CDR3 here is CASSLQTGNQPQHF. CDR3 in DNA: TGTGCCAGCAGCTTACAGACGGGTAATCAGCCCCAGCATTTT.

The rearrangement uses TRBV29-1 and TRBJ2-5; D gene uncertain. This CDR3 is built from 12 residues. Trimming took off 2 bases at V and 5 bases at J, with 9 bases between the two ends. Germline V gene data show CDR1 as SQVTM and CDR2 as ANQGSEA. The CDR3 region has the DNA TGCAGCGTTGAACAGGTTGGGGAGACCCAGTACTTC. It encodes CSVEQVGETQYF.

In its sample, this clonotype was seen a few times. J is TRBJ1-5 and V is TRBV10-3, with TRBD1 matching 8 bases. Per the germline V gene, CDR1 is ENHRY and CDR2 is SYGVKD. The CDR3 length is 15 residues. Unmatched junction bases numbered 9, after V lost 4 bases and J lost 7 bases. The CDR3 is CAISADQGARQPQHF. The CDR3 DNA follows: TGTGCCATCAGTGCGGATCAGGGGGCTAGGCAGCCCCAGCATTTT.

This clonotype was found a few times. In nucleotides, the CDR3 is TGTGCCAGCAGCTTAGCCTGGGACAGGGTCTACAATGAGCAGTTCTTC. Translated: CASSLAWDRVYNEQFF. V is TRBV7-2 and J is TRBJ2-1; 9 positions agree with TRBD1. CDR3 length: 16 amino acids. Per germline, CDR1 SGHTA and CDR2 FQGNSA. V shed 0 bases, J shed 3 bases, and the junction held 3 bases outside the gene matches.

V usage is TRBV6-5 and J usage is TRBJ2-3, with TRBD1 matching 7 bases. The length of the CDR3 is 15 residues. Trimming at V came to 2 bases and at J to 7 bases, leaving 9 bases not matched to a gene. CDR1 and CDR2 from the germline V gene are MNHEY and SVGAGI. CDR3 amino acids: CASSYRADRAYTQYF. For the CDR3, the DNA is TGTGCCAGCAGTTACCGAGCCGACAGGGCGTATACGCAGTATTTT.

The CDR3 bases are TGTGCCAGCAGGCTTAGCGGGTGGGAGACCCAGTACTTC. It translates to CASRLSGWETQYF. The V and J genes are TRBV6-5 and TRBJ2-5; 7 nucleotides line up with TRBD2. Germline V gene sequence: CDR1 MNHEY, CDR2 SVGAGI. Trimming took 6 bases from V and 5 from J; bases not matched to a gene: 6. This CDR3 contains 13 residues.

J is TRBJ1-5 and V is TRBV20-1; no reliable D call. Trimming shortened V by 6 bases and J by 0 bases, and 12 bases separated the two germline ends. This CDR3 is built from 14 residues. Germline V gene data show CDR1 as DFQATT and CDR2 as SNEGSKA (reference sequence). The CDR3 region has the DNA TGCAGTGCAACCCCCCAGGTTAGCAATCAGCCCCAGCATTTT. Its translation: CSATPQVSNQPQHF.

This chain links TRBV28 with TRBJ2-2, with TRBD1 identical over 9 bases. Germline lookup yields CDR1 MDHEN and CDR2 SYDVKM. V lost 8 bases to trimming and J lost 6 bases; unmatched junction nucleotides: 7. The CDR3 is made up of 14 amino acids. The CDR3 sequence is CASFGQGRSGELFF. As DNA, the CDR3 is TGTGCCAGCTTTGGACAGGGGAGATCCGGGGAGCTGTTTTTT.

Only a few counts were recorded for this clonotype. The rearrangement joins TRBV6-6 to TRBJ2-7, with D perhaps matching TRBD1 (5 bases). Germline lookup yields CDR1 MNHNY and CDR2 SVGAGI (reference sequence). Trimming took off 7 bases at V and 0 bases at J, with 16 bases between the two ends. The CDR3 has 15 amino acids. This CDR3 is CASNPTGLSSYEQYF. CDR3 nucleotides: TGTGCCAGCAATCCCACAGGATTAAGCTCCTACGAGCAGTACTTC.

This clonotype occurred a few times. The chain recombines TRBV6-6 with TRBJ1-3; D remains ambiguous. V was shortened by 6 bases and J by 2 bases, with 5 bases between the two germline ends. CDR1 and CDR2 from the germline V gene are MNHNY and SVGAGI (reference sequence). The CDR3 loop spans 12 amino acids. Written as DNA, the CDR3 is TGTGCCAGCAGGCGGGCTGGAAACACCATATATTTT. It translates to CASRRAGNTIYF.

This clonotype was seen a few times. The CDR3 DNA sequence: TGCAGTGCCCCGGAAGAAGGATCCCTCCACTTT. This translates into CSAPEEGSLHF. This rearrangement joins TRBV20-1 to TRBJ1-6; D is ambiguous. Germline CDR1 and CDR2: DFQATT and SNEGSKA (reference sequence). The CDR3 consists of 11 residues. Trimming shortened V by 6 bases and J by 14 bases, and 14 bases separated the two germline ends.

This clonotype showed up just a few times. V gene TRBV25-1 combines with J gene TRBJ1-6; possibly TRBD1 for D (5 bases). This CDR3 has 14 amino acids. Germline V lookup: CDR1 MGHDK, CDR2 SYGVNS. The V gene lost 4 bases and the J gene lost 9 bases, with 13 bases spanning the gap. CDR3 loop: CASSAILRGSPLHF. DNA of the CDR3: TGTGCCAGCAGTGCCATATTGAGGGGTTCACCCCTCCACTTT.

This clonotype was detected a few times. The rearrangement links TRBV12-3 or TRBV12-4 to TRBJ1-5; TRBD1 matches 9 bases. Trimming removed 6 bases from V and 3 bases from J; junction bases left unmatched: 6. The CDR3 has 15 residues. The CDR3 DNA reads as TGTGCCAGCAGCCCGAGGACAGGGGTCAATCAGCCCCAGCATTTT. Amino acids: CASSPRTGVNQPQHF.

The V and J genes are TRBV7-8 and TRBJ2-5; D may be TRBD1 or TRBD2 (5 bases each). This CDR3 contains 15 residues. The V end lost 7 bases, the J end lost 1 base, and 16 bases lay between the germline ends. The germline CDR1 and CDR2 sequences are SGHVS and FQNEAQ. The CDR3 nucleotides are TGTGCCAGCACCAACGAGGGGCTTTTCCAAGAGACCCAGTACTTC. Residues: CASTNEGLFQETQYF. Full variable domain (remainder filled in from reference TRBV7-8 and TRBJ2-5): GAGVSQSPRYKVAKRGQDVALRCDPISGHVSLFWYQQALGQGPEFLTYFQNEAQLDKSGLPSDRFFAERPEGSVSTLKIQRTQQEDSAVYLCASTNEGLFQETQYFGPGTRLLVL.

The chain links TRBV5-1 to TRBJ2-3; 8 nucleotides agree with TRBD1. V lost 2 bases, J lost 5 bases, and 7 bases stayed unmatched. Germline loops: CDR1 SGHRS, CDR2 YFSETQ. CDR3 length: 15 residues. CDR3 in DNA: TGCGCCAGCAGCTTCGGGGGACAGGCGGAAGATACGCAGTATTTT. It is translated as CASSFGGQAEDTQYF.

This clonotype was seen ten or more times. This chain connects TRBV20-1 to TRBJ2-7, with no clear D. V lost 6 bases and J 10 bases, leaving 13 bases between the germline ends. Germline CDR1 reads DFQATT; CDR2 reads SNEGSKA (reference sequence). The CDR3 covers 10 residues. In DNA form, the CDR3 reads TGCAGTGCGGCGGACGTCGGACAGTACTTC. This gives the protein CSAADVGQYF.

This clonotype has a handful of counts. The rearrangement links TRBV21-1 to TRBJ1-6; the D call in the table, TRBD1, was not verified against the DNA. TRBV21-1 is flagged as a pseudogene. The CDR3 covers 15 residues. The CDR3 spells CASSPWVTYNSPLHF. CDR3 sequence (DNA): TGTGCCAGCAGCCCCTGGGTGACCTATAATTCACCCCTCCACTTT.

There are a few counts of this clonotype. The V call is TRBV12-3 or TRBV12-4, the J call TRBJ2-3, with 8 bases matching TRBD2. The CDR3 has 13 amino acids. Germline trimming cut 6 bases from V and 4 bases from J; bases unmatched to any gene: 3. The CDR3 coding sequence is TGTGCCAGCAGACTAGCGGCAGCAGATACGCAGTATTTT. Protein sequence: CASRLAAADTQYF.

This clonotype was found a few times. V is TRBV6-2 or TRBV6-3 and J is TRBJ2-7, with 10 positions matching TRBD1. In germline, CDR1 is MNHEY, CDR2 SVGEGT. V gave up 5 bases and J gave up 0 bases; unmatched junction bases: 1. This CDR3 has 14 amino acids. CDR3 coding DNA: TGTGCCAGCAGTGACAGGGGGCTCTCCTACGAGCAGTACTTC. It yields the protein CASSDRGLSYEQYF.

This clonotype has only a few counts. The chain has TRBV29-1 and TRBJ1-2; tentatively, D is TRBD1 (5 bases). The germline gives CDR1 SQVTM, CDR2 ANQGSEA. The CDR3 sequence is 12 residues long. Trimming took 6 bases from V and 4 from J, leaving 12 bases between them. For the CDR3, the DNA is TGCAGCGTACGAGACCAGGGCTATGGCTACACCTTC. Residues: CSVRDQGYGYTF.

This clonotype occurred a few times. J is TRBJ2-2 and V is TRBV6-2 or TRBV6-3; D not certain. V was pared by 2 bases and J by 10 bases, with 5 bases between. CDR3 length equals 11 residues. Looked up from germline, CDR1 is MNHEY and CDR2 is SVGEGT. The CDR3 here is CASSYQSELFF. CDR3 DNA sequence: TGTGCCAGCAGTTACCAGTCGGAGCTGTTTTTT.

This clonotype was seen more than once but under ten times. The rearrangement links TRBV6-5 to TRBJ1-1; D not resolved. Germline V gene sequence: CDR1 MNHEY, CDR2 SVGAGI. This CDR3 region has 14 residues. V shed 5 bases and J shed 4 bases, with 14 bases lying between them. The CDR3: CASSLWTSGTEAFF. The CDR3 nucleotides are TGTGCCAGCAGTCTCTGGACGTCGGGCACTGAAGCTTTCTTT.

The rearrangement links TRBV4-3 to TRBJ2-1; 8 bases agree with TRBD1. Per the germline V gene, CDR1 is LGHNA and CDR2 is YSLEER. J lost 8 bases, V lost 1 base, and 10 bases had no gene match. This CDR3 spans 16 amino acids. DNA of the CDR3: TGCGCCAGCAGCCAAGCGGACAGGGCAGGATTTGATGAGCAGTTCTTC. It is translated as CASSQADRAGFDEQFF.